This is a list of T cell receptor beta chains from one sample in a study of control samples from healthy donors and cancer patients. This table comes from immunoSEQ multiplex PCR, and its TCRdb copy is limited to in-frame clones, with some not included. The sample shows about 120,000 clones, more than 70% of them seen only once. The sequenced sample consisted of blood. Source of these receptors: a man aged 35-49 years in good health. The CDR3 runs from the conserved cysteine through the conserved F or W. The order of the fields is CDR3 DNA, CDR3 protein, J gene, V gene, D gene, clone size. The D gene is left open where the match is weak. Only part of the rows carry a size: once, few, many, or a class if the clone is expanded.

CDR3 DNA: TGTGCCAGCAGCTTAGGAGTTGGGACAGGTTCCTGGACTAATGAAAAACTGTTTTTT; CDR3 protein: CASSLGVGTGSWTNEKLFF; J gene: TRBJ1-4; V gene: TRBV11-3; D gene: TRBD1; clone size: .
CDR3 DNA: TGTGCCAGCAGCCCGACTAGCGGGGGACACACAGATACGCAGTATTTT; CDR3 protein: CASSPTSGGHTDTQYF; J gene: TRBJ2-3; V gene: TRBV11-2; D gene: TRBD2; clone size: few
CDR3 DNA: TGCGCCAGCAGCTTGGCAAATCAAGATACGCAGTATTTT; CDR3 protein: CASSLANQDTQYF; J gene: TRBJ2-3; V gene: TRBV5-1; D gene: .; clone size: .
CDR3 DNA: TGCAGCGTTGAAAGGTCCACACAACAAGGAGGTGGCTACACCTTC; CDR3 protein: CSVERSTQQGGGYTF; J gene: TRBJ1-2; V gene: TRBV29-1; D gene: .; clone size: .
CDR3 DNA: TGTGCCACCAGTGAGGGGGCCAGAGATACGCAGTATTTT; CDR3 protein: CATSEGARDTQYF; J gene: TRBJ2-3; V gene: TRBV24-1; D gene: .; clone size: .
CDR3 DNA: TGTGCCAGCGCAGGGGGCCTAAGCTCCTATAATTCACCCCTCCACTTT; CDR3 protein: CASAGGLSSYNSPLHF; J gene: TRBJ1-6; V gene: TRBV19; D gene: TRBD1; clone size: .
CDR3 DNA: TGCGCCAGCAGCCAAGAAGTTGGGCGGGGGGGCCGAGATACGCAGTATTTT; CDR3 protein: CASSQEVGRGGRDTQYF; J gene: TRBJ2-3; V gene: TRBV4-1; D gene: TRBD2; clone size: .
CDR3 DNA: TGTGCCAGCAGCCTGACAGGGGACGATGGCTACACCTTC; CDR3 protein: CASSLTGDDGYTF; J gene: TRBJ1-2; V gene: TRBV7-9; D gene: TRBD1; clone size: .
CDR3 DNA: TGTGCCAGCAGCTTACGGACTAGCGGAAACTACGAGCAGTACTTC; CDR3 protein: CASSLRTSGNYEQYF; J gene: TRBJ2-7; V gene: TRBV11-3; D gene: TRBD2; clone size: .
CDR3 DNA: TGTGCCATCAGTAACGGACAGGGTCCAGAGACCCAGTACTTC; CDR3 protein: CAISNGQGPETQYF; J gene: TRBJ2-5; V gene: TRBV10-3; D gene: TRBD1; clone size: once
CDR3 DNA: TGCGCCAGCAGCCAAGATCTGACAGGAATCTATGGCTACACCTTC; CDR3 protein: CASSQDLTGIYGYTF; J gene: TRBJ1-2; V gene: TRBV4-1; D gene: .; clone size: .
CDR3 DNA: TGTGCCAGCAGTGCTCGAGGGTCGTACCAAGAGACCCAGTACTTC; CDR3 protein: CASSARGSYQETQYF; J gene: TRBJ2-5; V gene: TRBV9; D gene: .; clone size: .
CDR3 DNA: TGTGCCAGCAGCGACAGGGTCCATAATTCACCCCTCCACTTT; CDR3 protein: CASSDRVHNSPLHF; J gene: TRBJ1-6; V gene: TRBV7-9; D gene: TRBD1; clone size: .
CDR3 DNA: TGTGCCAGCAGGGAAAGCGGGGGGTTCAATGAGCAGTTCTTC; CDR3 protein: CASRESGGFNEQFF; J gene: TRBJ2-1; V gene: TRBV27; D gene: TRBD2; clone size: .
CDR3 DNA: TGTGCCACCAGTGACGGACAGGGGCGCGAGCAGTACTTC; CDR3 protein: CATSDGQGREQYF; J gene: TRBJ2-7; V gene: TRBV24-1; D gene: TRBD1; clone size: .
CDR3 DNA: TGTGCCAGCAGCTTAAGGACAGGGGACACTGAAGCTTTCTTT; CDR3 protein: CASSLRTGDTEAFF; J gene: TRBJ1-1; V gene: TRBV7-9; D gene: TRBD1; clone size: .
CDR3 DNA: TGTGCCAGCAGCTTCATGACAGGGTCGAGTGAAGCTTTCTTT; CDR3 protein: CASSFMTGSSEAFF; J gene: TRBJ1-1; V gene: TRBV11-1; D gene: TRBD1; clone size: .
CDR3 DNA: TGTGCCAGCAGTTTAGGACTAAATCAGTTCTTC; CDR3 protein: CASSLGLNQFF; J gene: TRBJ2-1; V gene: TRBV12-3/TRBV12-4; D gene: .; clone size: .
CDR3 DNA: TGTGCCAGCTCACCACCGAGCCAGCAAAATGAAAAACTGTTTTTT; CDR3 protein: CASSPPSQQNEKLFF; J gene: TRBJ1-4; V gene: TRBV18; D gene: .; clone size: once
CDR3 DNA: TGTGCCAGCAGCGTAGGGCAGGGCCGTTTAGCTGAAAAACTGTTTTTT; CDR3 protein: CASSVGQGRLAEKLFF; J gene: TRBJ1-4; V gene: TRBV9; D gene: .; clone size: .
CDR3 DNA: TGTGCCAGCAGCTTAGATCCAGTCTCCTACAATGAGCAGTTCTTC; CDR3 protein: CASSLDPVSYNEQFF; J gene: TRBJ2-1; V gene: TRBV7-2; D gene: .; clone size: .
CDR3 DNA: TGTGCCAGCAGCGTAGCAAGGCCCATATTCAATGAGCAGTTCTTC; CDR3 protein: CASSVARPIFNEQFF; J gene: TRBJ2-1; V gene: TRBV9; D gene: .; clone size: once
CDR3 DNA: TGTGCCAGCACCCCCCTCAGGGGGAGGGATTCACCCCTCCACTTT; CDR3 protein: CASTPLRGRDSPLHF; J gene: TRBJ1-6; V gene: TRBV16; D gene: TRBD1; clone size: .
CDR3 DNA: TGTGCCAGCAGCCAAGATCGGACAGAAGACACTGAAGCTTTCTTT; CDR3 protein: CASSQDRTEDTEAFF; J gene: TRBJ1-1; V gene: TRBV4-2; D gene: .; clone size: .
CDR3 DNA: TGCGCCAGCAGCGTAGGAGGGAGTAATGAAAAACTGTTTTTT; CDR3 protein: CASSVGGSNEKLFF; J gene: TRBJ1-4; V gene: TRBV5-1; D gene: .; clone size: .
CDR3 DNA: TGTGCCAGCAGCTTGGCCGGGCAGGAGTACGAGCAGTACTTC; CDR3 protein: CASSLAGQEYEQYF; J gene: TRBJ2-7; V gene: TRBV5-6; D gene: .; clone size: .
CDR3 DNA: TGTGCCAGCAGCGTAGCATCGGGGGGCGCATATAATTCACCCCTCCACTTT; CDR3 protein: CASSVASGGAYNSPLHF; J gene: TRBJ1-6; V gene: TRBV5-5; D gene: .; clone size: .
CDR3 DNA: TGTGCCAGCAGCTTGGCCTGGACCCCTGGCACAGATACGCAGTATTTT; CDR3 protein: CASSLAWTPGTDTQYF; J gene: TRBJ2-3; V gene: TRBV5-6; D gene: .; clone size: .
CDR3 DNA: TGTGCCAGCAGCTTAATAGCGGGGGGGTACACAGATACGCAGTATTTT; CDR3 protein: CASSLIAGGYTDTQYF; J gene: TRBJ2-3; V gene: TRBV7-6; D gene: TRBD2; clone size: .
CDR3 DNA: TGTGCCAGTAGTCTCAGGGGGCTCTACAATGAGCAGTTCTTC; CDR3 protein: CASSLRGLYNEQFF; J gene: TRBJ2-1; V gene: TRBV19; D gene: TRBD1; clone size: .
CDR3 DNA: TGTGCCAGCAGTTTGGACAGAGGCACAGATACGCAGTATTTT; CDR3 protein: CASSLDRGTDTQYF; J gene: TRBJ2-3; V gene: TRBV27; D gene: .; clone size: .
CDR3 DNA: TGTGCCAGCAGTTGGACAGGGTTGAGTAATGAAAAACTGTTTTTT; CDR3 protein: CASSWTGLSNEKLFF; J gene: TRBJ1-4; V gene: TRBV7-9; D gene: TRBD1; clone size: .